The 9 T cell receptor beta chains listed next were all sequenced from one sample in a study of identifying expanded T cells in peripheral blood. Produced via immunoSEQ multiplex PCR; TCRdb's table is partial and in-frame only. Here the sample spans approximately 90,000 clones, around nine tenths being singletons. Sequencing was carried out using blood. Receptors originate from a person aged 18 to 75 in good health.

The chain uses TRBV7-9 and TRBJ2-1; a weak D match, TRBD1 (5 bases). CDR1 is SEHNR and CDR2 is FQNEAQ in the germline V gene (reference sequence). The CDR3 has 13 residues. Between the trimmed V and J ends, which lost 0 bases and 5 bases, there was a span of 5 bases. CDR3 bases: TGTGCCAGCAGCTTAGCAGGGGACAATGAGCAGTTCTTC. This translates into CASSLAGDNEQFF.

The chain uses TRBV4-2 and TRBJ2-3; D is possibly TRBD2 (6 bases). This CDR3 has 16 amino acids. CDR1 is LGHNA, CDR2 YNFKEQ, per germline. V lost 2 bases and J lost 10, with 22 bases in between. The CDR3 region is CASSQTRGLQPVAQYF. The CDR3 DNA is TGTGCCAGCAGCCAAACCCGGGGACTTCAACCAGTGGCGCAGTATTTT.

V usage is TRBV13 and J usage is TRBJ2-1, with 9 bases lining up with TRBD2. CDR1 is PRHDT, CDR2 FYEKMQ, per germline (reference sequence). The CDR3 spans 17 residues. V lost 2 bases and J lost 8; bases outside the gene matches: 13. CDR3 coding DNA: TGTGCCAGCAGCTTACTTGGTCGCGGGAGGGCCATGTATGAGCAGTTCTTC. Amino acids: CASSLLGRGRAMYEQFF. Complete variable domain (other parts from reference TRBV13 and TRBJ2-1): AAGVIQSPRHLIKEKRETATLKCYPIPRHDTVYWYQQGPGQDPQFLISFYEKMQSDKGSIPDRFSAQQFSDYHSELNMSSLELGDSALYFCASSLLGRGRAMYEQFFGPGTRLTVL.

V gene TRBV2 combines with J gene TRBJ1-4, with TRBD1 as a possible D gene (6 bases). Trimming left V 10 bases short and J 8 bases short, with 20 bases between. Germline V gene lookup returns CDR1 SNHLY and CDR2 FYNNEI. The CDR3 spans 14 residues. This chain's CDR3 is CATTAGGSDEKLFF. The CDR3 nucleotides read TGTGCCACAACGGCGGGGGGCAGTGACGAAAAACTGTTTTTT.

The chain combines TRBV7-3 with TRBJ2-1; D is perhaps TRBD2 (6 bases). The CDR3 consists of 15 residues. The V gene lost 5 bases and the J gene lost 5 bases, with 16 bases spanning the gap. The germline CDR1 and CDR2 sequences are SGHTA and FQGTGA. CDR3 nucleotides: TGTGCCAGCAGCCCGACCATTTGGGGGGACAATGAGCAGTTCTTC. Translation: CASSPTIWGDNEQFF.

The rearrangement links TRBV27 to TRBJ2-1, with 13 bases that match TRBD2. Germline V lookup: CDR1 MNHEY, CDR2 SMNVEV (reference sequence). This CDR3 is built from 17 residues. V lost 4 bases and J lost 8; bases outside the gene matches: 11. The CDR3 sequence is CASSSRARLAGGDEQFF. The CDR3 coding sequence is TGTGCCAGCAGTTCCCGAGCAAGACTAGCGGGGGGCGATGAGCAGTTCTTC.

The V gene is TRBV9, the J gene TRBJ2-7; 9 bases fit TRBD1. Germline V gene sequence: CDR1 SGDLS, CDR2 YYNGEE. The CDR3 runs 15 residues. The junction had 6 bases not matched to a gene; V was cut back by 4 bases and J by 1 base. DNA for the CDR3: TGTGCCAGCAGCCTAACCGGGACAGGGTCCTACGAGCAGTACTTC. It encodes CASSLTGTGSYEQYF.

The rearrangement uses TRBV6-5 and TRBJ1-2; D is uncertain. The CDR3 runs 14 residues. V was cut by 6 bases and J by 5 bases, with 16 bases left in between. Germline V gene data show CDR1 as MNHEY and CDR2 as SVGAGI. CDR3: CASRAGDFFYGYTF. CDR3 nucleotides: TGTGCCAGCAGGGCGGGAGATTTTTTTTATGGCTACACCTTC.

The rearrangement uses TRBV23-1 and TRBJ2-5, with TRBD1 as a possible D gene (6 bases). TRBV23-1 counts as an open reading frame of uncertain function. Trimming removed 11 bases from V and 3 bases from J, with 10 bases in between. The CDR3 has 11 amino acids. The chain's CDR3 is CAPDSKETQYF. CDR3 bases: TGCGCCCCGGACAGTAAAGAGACCCAGTACTTC.